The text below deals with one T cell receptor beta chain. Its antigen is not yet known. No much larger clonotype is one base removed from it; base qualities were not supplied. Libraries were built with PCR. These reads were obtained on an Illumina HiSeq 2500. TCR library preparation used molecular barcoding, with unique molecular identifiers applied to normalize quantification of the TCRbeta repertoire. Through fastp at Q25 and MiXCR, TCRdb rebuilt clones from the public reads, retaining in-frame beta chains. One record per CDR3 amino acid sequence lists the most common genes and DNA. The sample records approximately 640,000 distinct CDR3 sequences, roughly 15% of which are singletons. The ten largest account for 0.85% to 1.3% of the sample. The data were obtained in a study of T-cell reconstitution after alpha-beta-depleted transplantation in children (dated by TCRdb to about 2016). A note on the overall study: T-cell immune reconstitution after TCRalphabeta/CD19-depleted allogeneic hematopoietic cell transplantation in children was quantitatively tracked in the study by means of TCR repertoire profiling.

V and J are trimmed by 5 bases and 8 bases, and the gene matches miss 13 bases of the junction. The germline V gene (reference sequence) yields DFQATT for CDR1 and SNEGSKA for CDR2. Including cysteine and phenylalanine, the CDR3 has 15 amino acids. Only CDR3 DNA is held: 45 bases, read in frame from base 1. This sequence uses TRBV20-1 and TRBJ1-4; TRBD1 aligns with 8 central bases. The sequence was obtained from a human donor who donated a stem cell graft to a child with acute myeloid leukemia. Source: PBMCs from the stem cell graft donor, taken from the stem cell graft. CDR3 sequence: CSARPRDRLGEKLFF. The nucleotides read TGCAGTGCTCGTCCCCGGGACAGGTTAGGGGAAAAACTGTTTTTT.